The 24 T cell receptor beta chains given below trace back to one sample, sequenced in a study of blood T cell repertoires in COVID-19. Sequencing used immunoSEQ multiplex PCR; TCRdb keeps in-frame clones, though not all of them. The sample lists over 150,000 clones, about 80% occurring once. Specimen: PBMCs or T cells enriched from blood (not recorded which). The origin of the receptors is a man between 50 and 59 years old who had recovered from COVID-19.

The V call is TRBV15, the J call TRBJ2-1; TRBD2 matches 7 bases. The trim removed 3 bases at V and 5 bases at J, leaving 7 bases unmatched. CDR1 is LNHNV, CDR2 YYDKDF, per germline (reference sequence). The CDR3 consists of 15 residues. Written as DNA, the CDR3 is TGTGCCACCAGCAGGGGACTAACTACGCACAATGAGCAGTTCTTC. Translation: CATSRGLTTHNEQFF.

The chain couples TRBV7-2 to TRBJ1-4, with TRBD1 as a possible D gene (6 bases). The ends were cut back, 1 base at V and 5 bases at J, with 14 bases in the middle. This CDR3 comprises 16 residues. CDR1 SGHTA and CDR2 FQGNSA come from the germline V gene. The CDR3 nucleotides are TGTGCCAGCAGCTTAGAAACAGGGCTTCCGAATGAAAAACTGTTTTTT. Its protein product is CASSLETGLPNEKLFF.

This clone was recorded at least ten times. This chain connects TRBV19 to TRBJ2-2; no clear D gene. Germline V gene lookup returns CDR1 LNHDA and CDR2 SQIVND (reference sequence). The ends were cut back, 5 bases at V and 6 bases at J, with 4 bases in the middle. The CDR3 covers 11 residues. The CDR3 DNA sequence: TGTGCCAGTAGTTCTCCCGGGGAGCTGTTTTTT. Translation: CASSSPGELFF.

The rearrangement uses TRBV2 and TRBJ1-1; no firm D call. Germline CDR1 SNHLY, CDR2 FYNNEI. This CDR3 is 20 amino acids long. Trimming stripped 5 bases from V and 7 bases from J, with 35 bases between. The CDR3 spells CASSPKPWKGAKKNWVEAFF. The CDR3 DNA reads as TGTGCCAGCAGTCCAAAGCCTTGGAAGGGAGCGAAAAAGAATTGGGTTGAAGCTTTCTTT.

This clone was observed once. J is TRBJ1-2 and V is TRBV19, with 10 bases lining up with TRBD1. V trimming: 3 bases; J trimming: 8 bases; junction bases outside the gene matches: 9. The germline V gene has CDR1 LNHDA and CDR2 SQIVND (reference sequence). This CDR3 comprises 15 residues. DNA for the CDR3: TGTGCCAGTAGTATGGAGACAGGGGGCTCGTTAGGCTACACCTTC. It is translated as CASSMETGGSLGYTF.

The rearrangement links TRBV4-2 to TRBJ2-1, with 8 nucleotides matching TRBD2. CDR3 length: 16 residues. Trimming took 0 bases from V and 5 from J; bases not matched to a gene: 6. Germline loops: CDR1 LGHNA, CDR2 YNFKEQ. The CDR3 loop reads CASSQDRTSGDNEQFF. CDR3 sequence (DNA): TGTGCCAGCAGCCAAGATCGCACTAGCGGAGACAATGAGCAGTTCTTC.

The genes are TRBV9 and TRBJ2-6; maybe TRBD2 (5 bases). This CDR3 spans 17 amino acids. Germline CDR1 is SGDLS and CDR2 is YYNGEE. Trimming pared 0 bases from V and 0 bases from J, leaving 10 bases between. The CDR3 DNA sequence: TGTGCCAGCAGCGTAGCCGGGATACTCTCTGGGGCCAACGTCCTGACTTTC. Amino acids: CASSVAGILSGANVLTF.

The chain is built from TRBV7-9 and TRBJ1-1, with D possibly TRBD1 on 5 matching bases. Deletions cut 5 bases from V and 0 bases from J, with 16 bases between. The CDR3 has 16 residues. Germline CDR1 is SEHNR and CDR2 is FQNEAQ (reference sequence). In nucleotides, the CDR3 is TGTGCCAGCAGCCCGCCGATAGGGGTGGTGAACACTGAAGCTTTCTTT. Amino acids: CASSPPIGVVNTEAFF. Together with reference TRBV7-9 and TRBJ1-1, the CDR3 gives the full variable domain: DTGVSQNPRHKITKRGQNVTFRCDPISEHNRLYWYRQTLGQGPEFLTYFQNEAQLEKSRLLSDRFSAERPKGSFSTLEIQRTEQGDSAMYLCASSPPIGVVNTEAFFGQGTRLTVV.

In DNA form, the CDR3 reads TGCGCCAGCAGCCTAGGACAGGGGCCCTATGGCTACACCTTC. Translating gives CASSLGQGPYGYTF. This chain connects TRBV5-1 to TRBJ1-2; TRBD1 agrees at 9 bases. This CDR3 spans 14 amino acids. Losses at the gene ends were 4 bases for V and 4 bases for J; bases not matched to a gene: 5. Germline V gives CDR1 SGHRS, CDR2 YFSETQ.

The V gene is TRBV6-2 or TRBV6-3, the J gene TRBJ2-7; 14 positions agree with TRBD2. V gave up 0 bases and J gave up 6 bases; unmatched junction bases: 1. CDR1 and CDR2 from the germline V gene are MNHEY and SVGEGT. The CDR3 spans 15 residues. CDR3 DNA: TGTGCCAGCAGTTACTCGACTAGCGGGGGGGCCGAGCAGTACTTC. Amino acid sequence: CASSYSTSGGAEQYF.

The CDR3 DNA is TGTGCCAGTAGTCGAAGGGACAGGGTGGGGGAGACCCAGTACTTC. Translating gives CASSRRDRVGETQYF. This chain links TRBV19 with TRBJ2-5; 9 nucleotides line up with TRBD1. CDR1 is LNHDA and CDR2 is SQIVND in the germline V gene (reference sequence). The CDR3 contains 15 residues. Trimming at V came to 5 bases and at J to 5 bases, leaving 9 bases not matched to a gene.

As DNA, the CDR3 is TGTGCCAGCAGGTTTGGGACAGGCAATAGGTACGAGCAGTACTTC. This sequence encodes CASRFGTGNRYEQYF. V and J are TRBV28 and TRBJ2-7; 8 bases agree with TRBD1. From germline, CDR1 is MDHEN and CDR2 SYDVKM. The ends lost 6 bases at V and 4 bases at J; junction bases unmatched: 11. The CDR3 is 15 amino acids.

There are a few counts of this clone. The V call is TRBV7-9, the J call TRBJ2-7, with TRBD2 identical over 8 bases. The germline V gene encodes CDR1 SEHNR and CDR2 FQNEAQ (reference sequence). The CDR3 spans 13 residues. V gave up 5 bases and J gave up 6 bases; unmatched junction bases: 6. The CDR3 DNA sequence: TGTGCCAGCAGCCCCGGGGGGGCGTCCGAGCAGTACTTC. This gives the protein CASSPGGASEQYF.

This clone has only a few counts. The V and J genes are TRBV12-5 and TRBJ2-2, with 9 bases that match TRBD1. Germline CDR1 LGHNT, CDR2 FRNRAP. The junction had 9 bases not matched to a gene; V was cut back by 6 bases and J by 7 bases. This CDR3 is built from 15 residues. The CDR3 spells CASGAGTGYGGELFF. The CDR3 region has the DNA TGTGCTAGTGGCGCCGGGACAGGGTACGGCGGGGAGCTGTTTTTT.

The chain employs TRBV5-1 and TRBJ1-1; tentatively, D is TRBD1 (6 bases). This CDR3 contains 16 residues. Between the trimmed V and J ends, which lost 0 bases and 0 bases, there was a span of 12 bases. Germline-derived CDR1 and CDR2 are SGHRS and YFSETQ. The CDR3 nucleotides are TGCGCCAGCAGCTTGGTTTTGGGACAAGTGAACACTGAAGCTTTCTTT. Translated, it gives CASSLVLGQVNTEAFF.

J is TRBJ1-2 and V is TRBV7-9; a possible D gene is TRBD1 (6 bases). The CDR3 is 15 amino acids. CDR1 SEHNR and CDR2 FQNEAQ come from the germline V gene (reference sequence). Trimming stripped 1 base from V and 7 bases from J, with 16 bases between. CDR3 sequence (DNA): TGTGCCAGCAGCTTAGAGGGGGAGTTGGCTACTGGCTACACCTTC. It is translated as CASSLEGELATGYTF.

This clone was picked up one time. This chain's CDR3 is CASSPDTFSGNTIYF. The CDR3 coding sequence is TGCGCCAGCAGCCCAGACACGTTCTCTGGAAACACCATATATTTT. The J gene is TRBJ1-3, the V gene TRBV5-1, with D unresolved. Germline V gives CDR1 SGHRS, CDR2 YFSETQ. Trimming shortened V by 4 bases and J by 0 bases, and 11 bases separated the two germline ends. The CDR3 covers 15 residues. The full variable domain, rest sourced from reference TRBV5-1 and TRBJ1-3, is KAGVTQTPRYLIKTRGQQVTLSCSPISGHRSVSWYQQTPGQGLQFLFEYFSETQRNKGNFPGRFSGRQFSNSRSEMNVSTLELGDSALYLCASSPDTFSGNTIYFGEGSWLTVV.

The CDR3 DNA is TGCGCCAGCAGCTTATCCGGGACAGGGGGCCAGAATGGCTACACCTTC. It is translated as CASSLSGTGGQNGYTF. This chain connects TRBV5-1 to TRBJ1-2; TRBD1 aligns across 12 bases. Germline CDR1 SGHRS, CDR2 YFSETQ. The ends lost 2 bases at V and 6 bases at J; junction bases unmatched: 8. The CDR3 has 16 residues. The full variable domain, with the rest looked up from reference TRBV5-1 and TRBJ1-2, is KAGVTQTPRYLIKTRGQQVTLSCSPISGHRSVSWYQQTPGQGLQFLFEYFSETQRNKGNFPGRFSGRQFSNSRSEMNVSTLELGDSALYLCASSLSGTGGQNGYTFGSGTRLTVV.

The chain joins TRBV6-1 to TRBJ1-2; D unresolved. The length of the CDR3 is 15 residues. Germline CDR1 reads MNHNS; CDR2 reads SASEGT. Trimming removed 2 bases at V and 4 bases at J, with 14 bases between. The CDR3: CASSESRHLGYGYTF. In DNA, the CDR3 is TGTGCCAGCAGTGAAAGTCGCCACCTAGGCTATGGCTACACCTTC.

This clone is a singleton in its sample. The chain is built from TRBV7-8 and TRBJ1-2, with TRBD1 matching 8 bases. Looked up from germline, CDR1 is SGHVS and CDR2 is FQNEAQ. The CDR3 contains 18 residues. Trimming removed 5 bases from V and 6 bases from J; junction bases left unmatched: 20. The DNA of the CDR3 is TGTGCCAGCAGCCCCAAAGGAAGGACAGGGACCCATGGTGATGGCTACACCTTC. It specifies CASSPKGRTGTHGDGYTF.

The J gene is TRBJ1-1, the V gene TRBV5-4, with D possibly being TRBD1 (5 bases). The CDR3 length is 15 residues. Trimming shortened V by 0 bases and J by 0 bases, and 9 bases separated the two germline ends. Germline V CDR1 and CDR2: SGHNT, YYREEE (reference sequence). The CDR3 DNA is TGTGCCAGCAGCTTGGCCGGGGGTTTGAACACTGAAGCTTTCTTT. Encoded protein: CASSLAGGLNTEAFF.

The gene calls are TRBV12-5 and TRBJ1-2, with 9 bases that match TRBD1. CDR1 LGHNT and CDR2 FRNRAP come from the germline V gene. V shed 0 bases and J 7 bases; nucleotides not matched to a gene: 12. This CDR3 has 17 residues. In nucleotides, the CDR3 is TGTGCTAGTGGTTTGGTACCCCCGAAACAGGGGGCAGTTGGCTACACCTTC. This encodes CASGLVPPKQGAVGYTF.

CDR3 sequence (DNA): TGTGCCAGCAGCTCCCTAGCGGGGTTCAATGAGCAGTTCTTC. It translates to CASSSLAGFNEQFF. The V gene is TRBV7-9, the J gene TRBJ2-1; 9 nucleotides align to TRBD2. The CDR3 extends over 14 amino acids. V shed 4 bases, J shed 6 bases, and the junction held 4 bases outside the gene matches. Germline CDR1 is SEHNR and CDR2 is FQNEAQ (reference sequence). Drawing the rest from reference TRBV7-9 and TRBJ2-1, the complete variable domain is DTGVSQNPRHKITKRGQNVTFRCDPISEHNRLYWYRQTLGQGPEFLTYFQNEAQLEKSRLLSDRFSAERPKGSFSTLEIQRTEQGDSAMYLCASSSLAGFNEQFFGPGTRLTVL.

The chain joins TRBV2 to TRBJ2-2; D not resolved. This CDR3 contains 14 residues. V was trimmed by 1 base and J by 6 bases, leaving 9 bases between them. Germline V gene sequence: CDR1 SNHLY, CDR2 FYNNEI. The CDR3 nucleotides are TGTGCCAGCAGTGAAGTGGCGGTACCCGGGGAGCTGTTTTTT. Translated: CASSEVAVPGELFF.